A single T cell receptor (beta chain) is shown here with its context. Clones were sequenced by immunoSEQ multiplex PCR, and TCRdb holds only the in-frame ones, with some missing. Of roughly 42,000 clones listed, about 88% are singletons. The entry originates in a study of blood T cell repertoires in COVID-19. The wider study: Italy, Spain and the United States were the sources of the convalescent and acute COVID-19 samples.

The sequence was collected from a woman in her 70s in a cohort sampled during active COVID-19. Sequenced material: peripheral blood.

DNA of the CDR3: TGTGCCAGCAGCTCTAGCGGGGGAGCCTACAATGAGCAGTTCTTC. Encoded protein: CASSSSGGAYNEQFF. This chain joins TRBV11-3 and TRBJ2-1; 10 bases are shared with TRBD2. The junction had 2 bases not matched to a gene; V was cut back by 4 bases and J by 2 bases. This CDR3 spans 15 amino acids. Germline V CDR1 and CDR2: SGHNT, YENEEA.